What follows are 2 T cell receptor beta chains derived from one specimen sequenced in a study of CD8+ T cells in alopecia areata (dated by TCRdb to between 2018 and 2020). The library was obtained by the immunoSEQ multiplex PCR assay. To provide template for TCR sequencing, every sample had RNA extracted and reverse transcribed into cDNA. TCRdb carries this immuneACCESS record with in-frame sequences only. Its versions omit some clonotypes, under half of them owing to an unresolved V gene in the studies checked, with the rest unexplained. This sample comprises approximately 34,000 clones, roughly 50% of them detected only once. Almost 40% of the sample is held by the ten biggest clonotypes. The specimen was NKG2D-high CD8+ T cells sorted from blood. The cell subset or site label for this specimen denotes: sorted CD8+ NKG2D-high blood T cells. The receptors here all came from a human donor with alopecia areata.

Here the CDR3 reads CASRAGADTGELFF. CDR3 in DNA: TGTGCCAGTAGGGCGGGCGCGGACACCGGGGAGCTGTTTTTT. V is TRBV19 and J is TRBJ2-2; D may be TRBD2 (5 bases). The CDR3 extends over 14 amino acids. CDR1 and CDR2 from the germline V gene are LNHDA and SQIVND (reference sequence). Trimming shortened V by 6 bases and J by 3 bases, and 11 bases separated the two germline ends.

CDR3 amino acids: CASSYPRADSYEQYF. CDR3 in DNA: TGTGCCAGCAGTTACCCCAGGGCCGACTCCTACGAGCAGTACTTC. The chain is built from TRBV7-9 and TRBJ2-7; tentative D call: TRBD1 (5 bases). V was cut by 6 bases and J by 0 bases, with 15 bases left in between. This CDR3 region has 15 residues. Looked up from germline, CDR1 is SEHNR and CDR2 is FQNEAQ (reference sequence).